This TCR beta chain was profiled in a study of PD-1 blockade in classical Hodgkin lymphoma. Study outcomes and limitations: Relative to healthy donors, newly diagnosed patients reportedly had lower baseline TCR diversity, which was reported as lower still in relapsed/refractory patients. Patients who initiated nivolumab within 1 year of ASCT were excluded. By C4D1, CD4+ diversity increased significantly, especially in complete responders.

Brentuximab vedotin exposure varied among the patients, all of whom had relapsed after autologous stem cell transplantation. The CDR3 has 14 amino acids. Germline V gene sequence: CDR1 SGHNT, CDR2 YENEEA. The germline V and J ends were trimmed by 5 bases and 5 bases, with 16 bases remaining between them. This table comes from immunoSEQ multiplex PCR, and its TCRdb copy is limited to in-frame clones, with some not included. This table has about 21,000 clones, about 68% appearing once. A word on this clone: Its antigen is as yet unknown.

The chain has TRBV11-3 and TRBJ2-7, with D possibly being TRBD2 (6 bases). Sample: peripheral blood mononuclear cells (PBMCs), taken at baseline. This TCR was recovered from a human donor with classical Hodgkin lymphoma. CDR3 protein: CASSGGDGRNEQYF. The CDR3 DNA reads TGTGCCAGCAGCGGCGGGGACGGGCGCAACGAGCAGTACTTC. The full variable domain, rest sourced from reference TRBV11-3 and TRBJ2-7, is EAGVVQSPRYKIIEKKQPVAFWCNPISGHNTLYWYLQNLGQGPELLIRYENEEAVDDSQLPKDRFSAERLKGVDSTLKIQPAELGDSAVYLCASSGGDGRNEQYFGPGTRLTVT.